This TCR beta chain appears in the sequencing data of a study of T cell responses to AZD1222 COVID-19 vaccine. Study-level results: Unmutated variant regions reportedly attract nearly half of all spike-specific TCRs. Repertoire collection took place solely once the T cell response had peaked. Donors, mostly white British, included more females; clonal diversity was possibly underestimated.

Profiling relied on immunoSEQ multiplex PCR, and the TCRdb table lists in-frame clones only, not all of them. The sample includes about 160,000 clones, roughly 90% of them seen just once. Second-dose intervals near 4 or 12 weeks were combined. As concerns this clone: Its antigen is undetermined.

The CDR3 runs 13 residues. Trimming stripped 8 bases from V and 2 bases from J, with 10 bases between. CDR1 MNHEY and CDR2 SVGAGI come from the germline V gene. The sample in question was peripheral blood, obtained 28 days after the second AZD1222 dose. This clonotype originated in an adult who received the AZD1222 COVID-19 vaccine. The chain combines TRBV6-5 with TRBJ1-3; a weak D match, TRBD1 (6 bases). The CDR3 nucleotides read TGTGCCAGCGAACAGGGCACTGGAAACACCATATATTTT. Residues: CASEQGTGNTIYF.